This T cell receptor (beta chain) was found in a study of blood T cells in healthy people across ages. Total RNA was isolated from each sample in quantities of at least 5.5 micrograms. The use of a sample-barcoded 5' primer and a J-beta primer mix characterized a second PCR of roughly 6 to 11 cycles. Every cDNA molecule carried a tag from a template-switch adaptor bearing 12 random nucleotides. Each CDR3 protein gets one entry after TCRdb re-called the 5' RACE reads with MiXCR. The sample records hundreds of thousands of distinct CDR3 sequences, approximately 53% being singletons. The CDR3 runs to 12 residues. V was pared by 4 bases and J by 7 bases, with 14 bases between. CDR1 SQVTM and CDR2 ANQGSEA come from the germline V gene.

Sequenced material: blood. The rearrangement links TRBV29-1 to TRBJ2-7; D is ambiguous. The sequence was collected from a man of 80 years or more in good health. CDR3 coding DNA: TGCAGCGTTGCGCCGACCTACAATGAGCAGTACTTC. Its protein is CSVAPTYNEQYF.